Listed here is a single T cell receptor (beta chain). Its antigen remains unidentified. The record has no base qualities; no much larger clone is one base away. The CDR3 measures 15 amino acids from cysteine to phenylalanine. Just CDR3 DNA is preserved here, 45 bases in frame from base 1. Sequences SEHNR (CDR1) and FQNEAQ (CDR2) are obtained from the germline V gene (reference sequence). Trimming takes 0 bases off V and 5 bases off J; junction bases not matched to a gene: 4. Using immunoSEQ, frozen genomic DNA was subjected to high-throughput TCRbeta CDR3 sequencing, a process that included PCR amplification, mapping, bias correction and internal controls. Processing in the source paper ran as follows. Productive rearrangements were retained, and unique TCRbeta sequences were defined by the CDR3 nucleotide sequence together with the V and J gene. For a sequence to be called donor-reactive, it needed a frequency of at least 0.01% and at least 5-fold expansion in CFSE-low cells compared with unstimulated pre-transplant cells. Per-subject minimum frequency thresholds, based on the lowest-template unstimulated sample, ensured at least 90% detection power. Jensen-Shannon divergence between the top 1000 TCRbeta sequences after and before transplant was used to measure repertoire turnover. Changes in detection of donor-reactive sequences were assessed with two-sided Fisher's exact tests. TCRdb provides this immuneACCESS table in a form limited to in-frame rearrangements. Some clones are lacking; in checked studies, under half of them reflect an unresolved V gene, and why the rest are absent is not known. V, J and clone size reflect that table, while D and trimming were determined from the DNA. The sample table records tens of thousands of clones; about two thirds of these occur just once. The ten top clones hold approximately 16% of the sample.

The sample is drawn from a study of T cell clones after liver transplantation (dated by TCRdb to about 2019). For the study in its entirety: The samples were obtained from ITN030ST, a randomized trial that attempted immunosuppression withdrawal within 2 years after liver transplantation. Donor-reactive T cell clones were identified by TCRbeta sequencing after a pre-transplant mixed lymphocyte reaction and then tracked in post-transplant blood. Third party-reactive TCRbeta sequences from pre-transplant MLRs were also identified as an antigen-independent comparator for donor-reactive sequences. Three of the eight recipients were HCV-positive; the others were transplanted for non-autoimmune, non-viral indications. Until randomization at 12-24 months post-transplant, subjects were given standard immunosuppression, with no induction therapy. Tolerance was defined as complete immunosuppression withdrawal for at least one year with no rise in liver enzymes beyond twice the upper limit of normal. Blood samples were collected pre-transplant, pre-randomization before withdrawal, and post-randomization after either complete withdrawal or failed withdrawal. Of the 8 liver transplant recipients making up the studied cohort, 3 were classified as tolerant and 5 as non-tolerant. The research as a whole found: In two subjects, low numbers of available donor cells limited the measurable donor-reactive repertoire. Donor-reactive sequences decreased more than third party-reactive sequences, which suggests partial antigen-specific deletion that was not related to withdrawal success. Since no allograft tissue specimens were available, donor-reactive T cells may have migrated into the graft instead of being deleted. Once repertoire turnover was taken into account, donor-reactive detection showed a significant reduction for CD4 in 7 of 8 subjects and for CD8 in 8 of 8. A significant post-transplant decrease in circulating donor-reactive CD4 TCRbeta sequences was observed in most of the 8 subjects, irrespective of tolerance or HCV status. Conclusions were preliminary, limited by small, heterogeneous patient numbers and non-standardized post-transplant time points.

Interpreted using the paper, the time point label stands for: pre-transplant. Unstimulated PBMCs, after thawing, were stained for CD3, CD4 and CD8 and then FACS-sorted into CD3+CD4+ and CD3+CD8+ populations. All 8 studied subjects were randomized to immunosuppression withdrawal. The Qiagen DNeasy Blood and Tissue Kit was used for genomic DNA isolation. Source: CD4+ T cells from blood, taken before liver transplant. The TCR comes from a human donor who received a liver transplant. The sequence joins TRBV7-9 to TRBJ1-1, with 9 junctional bases fitting TRBD1. For the CDR3, the sequence is CASSLALTGGTEAFF. The DNA reads as follows: TGTGCCAGCAGCTTAGCGTTGACAGGGGGGACTGAAGCTTTCTTT.